This TCR beta chain derives from a study of monozygotic twins with inflammatory bowel disease. The length of the CDR3 is 11 residues. CDR1 is SEHNR and CDR2 is FQNEAQ in the germline V gene (reference sequence). Details on this clonotype: What it recognizes is unknown.

Study-wide results and limits: Patient-to-patient differences in immunosuppressive treatment may have added variability to the repertoires. No difference was seen in repertoire similarity between concordant and discordant twins, possibly from limited power.

One entry per CDR3 protein, without DNA, is what TCRdb gives after re-calling the 5' RACE reads. The table lists roughly 100,000 distinct CDR3 sequences, with 1.5% to 2% in the top ten. The gene calls are TRBV7-9 and TRBJ2-7. This sequence was found in a human donor with ulcerative colitis or Crohn's disease, or a healthy co-twin of an affected twin (not recorded which). The sample comprised blood. This chain's CDR3 is CASSPFGEQYF. Supplemented by reference TRBV7-9 and TRBJ2-7, the full variable domain reads DTGVSQNPRHKITKRGQNVTFRCDPISEHNRLYWYRQTLGQGPEFLTYFQNEAQLEKSRLLSDRFSAERPKGSFSTLEIQRTEQGDSAMYLCASSPFGEQYFGPGTRLTVT.